Following are 29 T cell receptor beta chains from one sample sequenced in a study of regulatory T cells in long-lasting Graves disease. The time point here: persistent/refractory GD, antithyroid drugs over 5 years with positive TRAb. PBMC RNA served as the TCR library source. Construction of the TCR beta libraries employed iRepertoire HTBI primers in conjunction with Arm-PCR of CDR3 regions. TCRdb called the multiplex PCR reads again in MiXCR, with one record for every CDR3 protein. In the table there are 350,000 to 450,000 distinct CDR3 sequences, approximately 22% of which are singletons. The material was peripheral blood mononuclear cells (PBMCs), obtained when the disease was refractory, from a patient treated with antithyroid drugs. Receptor source: a female donor with Graves disease.

This clonotype was observed once. V is TRBV3-1 and J is TRBJ2-3, with a possible D match to TRBD2 (6 bases). Germline CDR1 and CDR2: LGHDT and YNNKEL (reference sequence). Trimming left V 1 base short and J 8 bases short, with 10 bases between. This CDR3 region has 13 residues. CDR3 sequence reads: CASSQGDSSTQYF. DNA for the CDR3: TGTGCCAGCAGCCAAGGGGACTCTAGTACGCAGTATTTT.

The chain links TRBV2 to TRBJ2-1; 7 positions agree with TRBD2. Germline V CDR1 and CDR2: SNHLY, FYNNEI. After removal of 6 bases from V and 2 bases from J, the junction contained 10 bases not matched to a gene. CDR3 length equals 16 residues. The CDR3 reads CASRPKGAGPYNEQFF. The DNA of the CDR3 is TGTGCCAGCAGACCCAAGGGAGCGGGACCCTACAATGAGCAGTTCTTC.

In its sample, this clonotype was seen a few times. The chain recombines TRBV4-2 with TRBJ2-5, with 10 positions matching TRBD2. This CDR3 comprises 15 residues. From germline, CDR1 is LGHNA and CDR2 YNFKEQ. With 4 bases clipped from V and 5 bases from J, the junction kept 7 bases outside the gene matches. This CDR3 is CASSPEAGGVETQYF. The DNA of the CDR3 is TGTGCCAGCAGCCCTGAAGCGGGAGGGGTTGAGACCCAGTACTTC.

CDR3 region: CAIKGTGGFGAFF. DNA of the CDR3: TGTGCCATTAAGGGGACAGGGGGTTTTGGAGCTTTCTTT. The chain has TRBV10-3 and TRBJ1-1, with 11 bases identical to TRBD1. The V gene end was trimmed by 9 bases and the J gene end by 10 bases; junction bases not matched to a gene: 10. Germline loops: CDR1 ENHRY, CDR2 SYGVKD. The CDR3 is made up of 13 amino acids.

This clonotype showed up just once. Given a much more abundant clone one base away, this may be a read error. The chain carries TRBV19 and TRBJ1-2; TRBD1 matches at 9 bases. The germline V gene encodes CDR1 LNHDA and CDR2 SQIVND (reference sequence). This CDR3 region has 17 residues. The junction had 14 bases not matched to a gene; V was cut back by 3 bases and J by 6 bases. CDR3 coding DNA: TGTGCCAGTAGTATTCCCGTCGGGACAGGGAACTTCCATGGCTACACCTTC. This translates into CASSIPVGTGNFHGYTF.

This clonotype was seen only a few times. This chain uses TRBV18 with TRBJ2-2, with D tentatively TRBD2 (5 bases). CDR1 and CDR2 from the germline V gene are KGHSH and LQKENI. V dropped 3 bases and J dropped 0 bases, with 14 bases sitting between them. The CDR3 sequence is 17 residues long. DNA of the CDR3: TGTGCCAGCTCACCCACGGCGGGCCTAACGAACACCGGGGAGCTGTTTTTT. The encoded protein is CASSPTAGLTNTGELFF. Full variable domain (outside the CDR3, taken from reference TRBV18 and TRBJ2-2): NAGVMQNPRHLVRRRGQEARLRCSPMKGHSHVYWYRQLPEEGLKFMVYLQKENIIDESGMPKERFSAEFPKEGPSILRIQQVVRGDSAAYFCASSPTAGLTNTGELFFGEGSRLTVL.

This clonotype was detected ten times or more. This chain uses TRBV28 with TRBJ1-5; 8 nucleotides agree with TRBD1. The CDR3 extends over 15 amino acids. The trim removed 6 bases at V and 4 bases at J, leaving 8 bases unmatched. Germline CDR1 reads MDHEN; CDR2 reads SYDVKM. For the CDR3, the DNA is TGTGCCAGCAGATTAGGGACAGGTACTAATCAGCCCCAGCATTTT. This sequence encodes CASRLGTGTNQPQHF.

J is TRBJ2-7 and V is TRBV7-3; TRBD1 matches 9 bases. CDR1 and CDR2 (germline): SGHTA, FQGTGA. This CDR3 comprises 15 residues. The V and J ends lost 5 bases and 4 bases, in that order; junction bases with no gene match: 9. The CDR3 loop is CASSETGGSQYEQYF. CDR3 bases: TGTGCCAGCAGCGAGACAGGGGGTTCTCAATACGAGCAGTACTTC.

This clonotype has more than one count but fewer than ten. The chain has TRBV7-2 and TRBJ1-1; D is uncertain. Germline V CDR1 and CDR2: SGHTA, FQGNSA. V lost 5 bases and J lost 1, with 8 bases in between. The CDR3 has 13 residues. CDR3 sequence (DNA): TGTGCCAGCAGCAACGGACGGAACACTGAAGCTTTCTTT. It is translated as CASSNGRNTEAFF.

Ten or more counts support this clonotype. This chain uses TRBV6-1 with TRBJ2-7, with 12 positions matching TRBD2. Looked up from germline, CDR1 is MNHNS and CDR2 is SASEGT. This CDR3 region has 17 residues. The V segment lost 6 bases and the J segment 1 base; nucleotides outside the gene matches: 10. The CDR3 DNA follows: TGTGCCAGCAGGATGAAAACCGGACTAGCGGGGTCCTACGAGCAGTACTTC. Translated: CASRMKTGLAGSYEQYF.

This clonotype showed up many times. The genes are TRBV6-1 and TRBJ1-4, with TRBD1 matching 9 bases. V was clipped by 6 bases and J by 8 bases; unmatched bases: 7. This CDR3 comprises 14 residues. CDR1 and CDR2 from the germline V gene are MNHNS and SASEGT. CDR3 sequence: CASRNLGQGEKLFF. CDR3 DNA sequence: TGTGCCAGCAGAAACTTGGGACAGGGAGAAAAACTGTTTTTT.

The J gene is TRBJ1-5, the V gene TRBV2, with 8 positions matching TRBD1. The junction had 5 bases not matched to a gene; V was cut back by 3 bases and J by 7 bases. The CDR3 length is 14 residues. From germline, CDR1 is SNHLY and CDR2 FYNNEI. Here the CDR3 DNA reads TGTGCCAGCAGTGACAGGGGGCAGTCGCAGCCCCAGCATTTT. This codes for CASSDRGQSQPQHF.

This clonotype was found many times. This chain uses TRBV28 with TRBJ2-2; unclear D gene. The CDR3 spans 15 residues. The germline V gene encodes CDR1 MDHEN and CDR2 SYDVKM. V was shortened by 4 bases and J by 2 bases, with 11 bases between the two germline ends. The CDR3: CASSSRLRNTGELFF. Written as DNA, the CDR3 is TGTGCCAGCAGTTCTAGACTCCGAAACACCGGGGAGCTGTTTTTT.

This clonotype was detected many times. The chain carries TRBV28 and TRBJ2-5; D may correspond to TRBD1 or TRBD2 (5 bases each). Trimming pared 5 bases from V and 4 bases from J, leaving 17 bases between. CDR1 MDHEN and CDR2 SYDVKM come from the germline V gene. CDR3 size: 15 residues. CDR3 nucleotide sequence: TGTGCCAGCAGTCCATGGGAGAGGGGTACAGAGACCCAGTACTTC. Residues: CASSPWERGTETQYF. Full variable domain (rest looked up from reference TRBV28 and TRBJ2-5): DVKVTQSSRYLVKRTGEKVFLECVQDMDHENMFWYRQDPGLGLRLIYFSYDVKMKEKGDIPEGYSVSREKKERFSLILESASTNQTSMYLCASSPWERGTETQYFGPGTRLLVL.

There are many counts of this clonotype. V gene TRBV7-8 combines with J gene TRBJ2-7, with 7 bases that match TRBD2. The germline gives CDR1 SGHVS, CDR2 FQNEAQ. The CDR3 is 14 amino acids. V lost 5 bases, J lost 3 bases, and 7 bases stayed unmatched. This CDR3 is CASSPWEGDYEQYF. Here the CDR3 DNA reads TGTGCCAGCAGCCCCTGGGAGGGAGACTACGAGCAGTACTTC.

The rearrangement uses TRBV11-2 and TRBJ2-1; 9 bases fit TRBD2. CDR1 and CDR2 (germline): SGHAT, FQNNGV. This CDR3 spans 15 amino acids. V was clipped by 3 bases and J by 8 bases; unmatched bases: 8. CDR3 coding DNA: TGTGCCAGCAGCTTTAGCGGGAGAGGTACGGATGAGCAGTTCTTC. Encoded protein: CASSFSGRGTDEQFF.

CDR3 region: CASRGEMTNTEAFF. CDR3 nucleotide sequence: TGTGCCAGTAGAGGGGAGATGACAAACACTGAAGCTTTCTTT. The V call is TRBV19, the J call TRBJ1-1; the D gene is possibly TRBD1 (5 bases). This CDR3 has 14 amino acids. The V end lost 6 bases, the J end lost 2 bases, and 13 bases lay between the germline ends. Germline V gene data show CDR1 as LNHDA and CDR2 as SQIVND (reference sequence).

There are many counts of this clonotype. The chain couples TRBV28 to TRBJ1-5, with a possible D match to TRBD1 (6 bases). The CDR3 spans 15 residues. V was clipped by 6 bases and J by 0 bases, with 12 bases between them. CDR1 and CDR2 from the germline V gene are MDHEN and SYDVKM. The CDR3 nucleotides read TGTGCCAGCAGGGGACAAATTTATAGCAATCAGCCCCAGCATTTT. Residues: CASRGQIYSNQPQHF.

In this sample, this clonotype turned up many times. The chain is built from TRBV27 and TRBJ2-5; 8 bases are a match to TRBD2. The V gene end was trimmed by 6 bases and the J gene end by 5 bases; junction bases not matched to a gene: 14. Germline V lookup: CDR1 MNHEY, CDR2 SMNVEV (reference sequence). The CDR3 consists of 16 residues. The CDR3 nucleotides are TGTGCCAGCAGCTACATGAGCGGGAGCCCCGCGGAGACCCAGTACTTC. Amino acid sequence: CASSYMSGSPAETQYF.

This clonotype was detected many times. The chain combines TRBV10-2 with TRBJ2-5; D perhaps matches TRBD2 (5 bases). CDR1 is WSHSY and CDR2 is SAAADI in the germline V gene. The ends were cut back, 2 bases at V and 5 bases at J, with 21 bases in the middle. This CDR3 contains 17 residues. The CDR3 loop reads CASSERTGTHPRETQYF. In DNA form, the CDR3 reads TGCGCCAGCAGTGAGCGAACGGGAACCCATCCGAGGGAGACCCAGTACTTC.

The gene calls are TRBV28 and TRBJ2-1; 10 bases align to TRBD2. J was trimmed by 8 bases and V by 6 bases; bases with no gene match: 7. Germline V lookup: CDR1 MDHEN, CDR2 SYDVKM. This CDR3 region has 14 residues. The CDR3 sequence is CASRPLAGFDEQFF. Here the CDR3 DNA reads TGTGCCAGCAGGCCACTAGCGGGATTCGATGAGCAGTTCTTC. Variable domain in full (rest from reference TRBV28 and TRBJ2-1): DVKVTQSSRYLVKRTGEKVFLECVQDMDHENMFWYRQDPGLGLRLIYFSYDVKMKEKGDIPEGYSVSREKKERFSLILESASTNQTSMYLCASRPLAGFDEQFFGPGTRLTVL.

This rearrangement joins TRBV25-1 to TRBJ2-2, with 10 bases identical to TRBD1. With 1 base clipped from V and 4 bases from J, the junction kept 3 bases outside the gene matches. The CDR3 sequence is 16 residues long. CDR1 is MGHDK and CDR2 is SYGVNS in the germline V gene. The CDR3 loop reads CASSEFRTGGTGELFF. CDR3 DNA: TGTGCCAGCAGTGAATTTAGGACAGGGGGCACCGGGGAGCTGTTTTTT.

This clonotype has only a few counts. Here the CDR3 DNA reads TGCGCCAGCAGCGGGCCGGGACAGGGGGAGAACACCGGGGAGCTGTTTTTT. It specifies CASSGPGQGENTGELFF. The chain couples TRBV5-1 to TRBJ2-2, with 11 bases identical to TRBD1. Germline CDR1 and CDR2: SGHRS and YFSETQ. J gave up 1 base and V 4 bases, and 6 bases lay outside the gene matches. This CDR3 comprises 17 residues.

This clonotype was observed at least ten times. This chain joins TRBV6-5 and TRBJ1-2; the D gene is possibly TRBD1 (6 bases). V lost 2 bases and J 6 bases, leaving 16 bases between the germline ends. CDR3 length: 15 residues. Looked up from germline, CDR1 is MNHEY and CDR2 is SVGAGI. The chain's CDR3 is CASSYPGARQDGYTF. The CDR3 DNA sequence: TGTGCCAGCAGTTACCCCGGGGCCCGACAGGATGGCTACACCTTC.

Of note for this clonotype: It may be a read error: a sequence one base away is much more abundant. The rearrangement uses TRBV7-8 and TRBJ1-1, with TRBD1 matching 7 bases. The CDR3 runs 16 residues. Germline assignment: CDR1 SGHVS and CDR2 FQNEAQ. The CDR3, as DNA: TGTGCCAACAGCCTTAACAGGGGTGGTTTGGCCACTGAAGCTTTCTTT. Translated: CANSLNRGGLATEAFF.

In regard to this clonotype: The likely explanation is a read error, given a far larger clone one base away. The genes are TRBV6-2 or TRBV6-3 and TRBJ1-2; 7 bases map to TRBD1. The CDR3 sequence is 14 residues long. Germline V lookup: CDR1 MNHEY, CDR2 SVGEGT. The CDR3 loop reads CASRKFDRDYGYSF. The CDR3 DNA reads as TGTGCCAGCAGGAAGTTCGACAGGGACTATGGCTACAGCTTC.

This clonotype was counted a few times. This chain uses TRBV7-9 with TRBJ1-2; D is unresolved. Germline values: CDR1 SEHNR, CDR2 FQNEAQ (reference sequence). CDR3 length: 13 amino acids. V was trimmed by 6 bases and J by 4 bases, leaving 12 bases between them. The chain's CDR3 is CASRPGNVYGYTF. The CDR3 DNA reads TGTGCCAGCAGACCCGGGAACGTCTATGGCTACACCTTC.

This clonotype has ten or more counts. The chain recombines TRBV20-1 with TRBJ1-2; no clear D gene. V lost 5 bases, J lost 4 bases, and 11 bases lay in between. Germline CDR1 DFQATT, CDR2 SNEGSKA (reference sequence). The CDR3 covers 12 residues. DNA of the CDR3: TGCAGTGCTTCGGGAGGAAGCTATGGCTACACCTTC. Translated: CSASGGSYGYTF.

This clonotype was detected ten times or more. The V call is TRBV12-3 or TRBV12-4, the J call TRBJ1-5, with D unresolved. The V and J ends lost 7 bases and 1 base respectively, with 14 bases between them. The CDR3 has 15 residues. CDR3 loop: CASTSTGRSNQPQHF. The DNA of the CDR3 is TGTGCCAGCACTTCTACGGGGAGGAGCAATCAGCCCCAGCATTTT.